This is a list of T cell receptor beta chains from one sample in a study of OX40 agonist ivuxolimab in advanced cancers. Profiled with immunoSEQ multiplex PCR; TCRdb holds only in-frame clones, not every one. The sample yields tens of thousands of clones, around 87% seen once. The material sequenced was CD4+ or CD8+ T cells sorted from blood, taken in a trial of the OX40 agonist ivuxolimab. Source of these receptors: an adult with an advanced solid tumor such as melanoma, head and neck, liver or kidney cancer. Each CDR3 is given with its conserved first and last residue.

>14|TRBV6-7|TRBJ2-5
CASSPPPRGETQYF
>12|TRBV2|TRBJ2-7
CASSLSPYEQYF
>11|TRBV29-1|TRBJ2-1
CSVEARDEQFF
>18|TRBV7-9|TRBJ2-3
CASSPSGTSGGGRDTQYF
>15|TRBV11-2|TRBJ2-5
CASRGGGGREETQYF
>14|TRBV7-9|TRBJ2-7
CASSRTGGRDEQYF
>15|TRBV11-2|TRBJ2-1
CASSLGSGGAGEQFF
>13|TRBV19|TRBJ2-2
CASSIWGNGELFF
>15|TRBV27|TRBJ1-1
CASSRSGQVNIEAFF
>15|TRBV19|TRBJ1-5
CASSIDRGRNQPQHF
>16|TRBV9|TRBJ2-2
CASSAGTSNPTGELFF
>17|TRBV4-1|TRBJ2-1
CASSQAPSGSSYNEQFF
>15|TRBV5-1|TRBJ2-1
CASSGDRGSYNEQFF
>15|TRBV15|TRBJ2-3
CATRIHSGGTDTQYF
>15|TRBV7-2|TRBJ1-1
CASSPGTGRNTEAFF
>15|TRBV5-1|TRBJ1-5
CASSLAPLSNQPQHF
>15|TRBV27|TRBJ2-1
CASSLSAGGRNEQFF
>13|TRBV5-6|TRBJ2-7
CASSLSRPYEQYF
>12|TRBV19|TRBJ2-7
CATDGGSYEQYF
>14|TRBV10-1|TRBJ2-1
CASSVRGGDNEQFF
>15|TRBV6-5|TRBJ1-1
CASSTLTGGNTEAFF
>11|TRBV11-2|TRBJ2-7
CASSEFYEQYF
>14|TRBV27|TRBJ2-1
CASSWGDPYNEQFF
>15|TRBV5-4|TRBJ1-4
CASSSDREVDEKLFF
>12|TRBV28|TRBJ1-1
CASSFGGTEAFF
>18|TRBV5-6|TRBJ1-2
CASSLTRTGGDRDYGYTF
>16|TRBV6-1|TRBJ2-5
CASSEWTSGRQETQYF
>16|TRBV5-1|TRBJ1-5
CASSLSGGAFNQPQHF
>20|TRBV23-1|TRBJ1-5
CASSPPLRQGNLYSNQPQHF
>11|TRBV6-5|TRBJ2-7
CASRAGYEQYF